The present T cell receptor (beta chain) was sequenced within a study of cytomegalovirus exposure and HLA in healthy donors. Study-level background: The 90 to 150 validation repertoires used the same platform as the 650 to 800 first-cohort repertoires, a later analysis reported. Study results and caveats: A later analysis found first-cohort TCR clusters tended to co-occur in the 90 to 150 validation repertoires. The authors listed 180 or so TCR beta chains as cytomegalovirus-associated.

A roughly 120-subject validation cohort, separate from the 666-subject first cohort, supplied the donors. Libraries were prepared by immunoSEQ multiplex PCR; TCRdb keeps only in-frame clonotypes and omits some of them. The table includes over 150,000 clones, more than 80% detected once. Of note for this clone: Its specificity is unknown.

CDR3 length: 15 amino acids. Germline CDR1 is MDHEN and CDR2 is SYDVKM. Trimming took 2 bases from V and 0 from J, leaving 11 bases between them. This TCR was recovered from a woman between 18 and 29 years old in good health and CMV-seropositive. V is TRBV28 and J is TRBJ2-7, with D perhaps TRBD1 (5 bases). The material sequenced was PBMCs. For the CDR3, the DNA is TGTGCCAGCAGTTTACAGGGTGTTAGCTCCTACGAGCAGTACTTC. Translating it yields CASSLQGVSSYEQYF.